These 18 T cell receptor beta chains share one sample of origin, sequenced in a study of early T cells in non-severe SARS-CoV-2 infection. TCRdb re-analysed the 5' RACE reads in MiXCR, keeping a single row per CDR3 protein. The top ten clones hold approximately 2.3% of a sample with over 75,000 distinct CDR3 sequences, approximately 13% of them seen once. Sequences were obtained from whole blood. These receptors were obtained from an adult who was a healthcare worker with PCR-confirmed SARS-CoV-2 infection or an uninfected control (not recorded which).

This clonotype has only a few counts. An end of the junction differs from the germline gene, which may be a read error. The V and J genes are TRBV12-3 or TRBV12-4 and TRBJ1-1, with 11 bases that match TRBD1. This CDR3 comprises 15 residues. The CDR3 reads CASSSFRDRGTGAFF. The CDR3 region has the DNA TGTGCCAGCAGCTCCTTCCGGGACAGGGGGACTGGAGCTTTCTTT.

This clonotype has just a few counts. The chain joins TRBV20-1 to TRBJ2-7; 11 nucleotides align to TRBD2. Looked up from germline, CDR1 is DFQATT and CDR2 is SNEGSKA (reference sequence). The CDR3 runs to 15 residues. J lost 1 base, V lost 3 bases, and 5 bases had no gene match. CDR3 in amino acids: CSARDLAGGSYEQYF. CDR3 coding DNA: TGCAGTGCTAGGGACCTAGCGGGGGGTTCCTACGAGCAGTACTTC.

This clonotype turned up a few times. The chain joins TRBV29-1 to TRBJ1-2; 7 bases align to TRBD1. CDR1 and CDR2 (germline): SQVTM, ANQGSEA. The CDR3 totals 14 residues. The junction had 6 bases not matched to a gene; V was cut back by 2 bases and J by 3 bases. The CDR3, as DNA: TGCAGCGTTGAAAGACAGGGAGTGGACTATGGCTACACCTTC. This gives the protein CSVERQGVDYGYTF.

This clonotype was counted ten times or more. V and J are TRBV5-1 and TRBJ1-1; D remains unclear. V was trimmed by 5 bases and J by 1 base, leaving 12 bases between them. Germline V gene lookup returns CDR1 SGHRS and CDR2 YFSETQ. The CDR3 extends over 14 amino acids. CDR3 amino acids: CASRYLLQNTEAFF. CDR3 bases: TGCGCCAGCAGATACCTGCTACAGAACACTGAAGCTTTCTTT.

The chain recombines TRBV5-1 with TRBJ1-1; no clear D gene. V was clipped by 4 bases and J by 0 bases, with 19 bases between them. In germline, CDR1 is SGHRS, CDR2 YFSETQ. This CDR3 has 17 residues. DNA for the CDR3: TGCGCCAGCAGCCCTGGAGGTTTCGGCCGACTGAACACTGAAGCTTTCTTT. It translates to CASSPGGFGRLNTEAFF.

The V call is TRBV7-8, the J call TRBJ1-1; TRBD1 agrees at 8 bases. This CDR3 comprises 13 residues. Looked up from germline, CDR1 is SGHVS and CDR2 is FQNEAQ. V lost 4 bases and J lost 6; bases outside the gene matches: 4. This CDR3 is CASSSDRVPEAFF. CDR3 DNA: TGTGCCAGCAGCTCGGACAGGGTGCCTGAAGCTTTCTTT.

This clonotype showed up many times. The chain uses TRBV10-1 and TRBJ2-1, with 7 bases lining up with TRBD1. Per the germline V gene, CDR1 is WNHNN and CDR2 is SYGVQD (reference sequence). This CDR3 spans 16 amino acids. The junction had 14 bases not matched to a gene; V was cut back by 0 bases and J by 12 bases. CDR3 sequence reads: CASSESELGGGRRQFF. CDR3 sequence (DNA): TGCGCCAGCAGTGAGTCAGAATTAGGGGGCGGTCGAAGGCAGTTCTTC.

This CDR3 reads CASSQRGQNTYYGYTF. The CDR3 bases are TGCGCCAGCAGCCAAAGGGGCCAGAATACTTACTATGGCTACACCTTC. This chain links TRBV4-3 with TRBJ1-2; TRBD1 is a possible D gene (5 bases). The CDR3 sequence is 16 residues long. Germline V gives CDR1 LGHNA, CDR2 YSLEER. V was cut by 2 bases and J by 3 bases, with 16 bases left in between.

V gene TRBV7-8 combines with J gene TRBJ1-1, with D uncertain. The CDR3 is 16 amino acids. Germline V gives CDR1 SGHVS, CDR2 FQNEAQ. Trimming removed 1 base at V and 6 bases at J, with 18 bases between. Here the CDR3 reads CASSLVLLAASSEAFF. CDR3 DNA: TGTGCCAGCAGCTTAGTCTTGTTGGCGGCGTCCTCTGAAGCTTTCTTT.

This clonotype was seen a few times. This chain uses TRBV29-1 with TRBJ2-1; D is possibly TRBD1 (7 bases). CDR3 length: 13 residues. Germline assignment: CDR1 SQVTM and CDR2 ANQGSEA. V dropped 7 bases and J dropped 0 bases, with 10 bases sitting between them. In DNA, the CDR3 is TGCAGCGCAGGGGGGAGCTCCTACAATGAGCAGTTCTTC. It yields the protein CSAGGSSYNEQFF.

The V call is TRBV28, the J call TRBJ1-4, with no clear D. Deletions cut 3 bases from V and 6 bases from J, with 8 bases between. The CDR3 totals 13 residues. Germline CDR1 is MDHEN and CDR2 is SYDVKM. Here the CDR3 reads CASSLTEDEKLFF. The CDR3 coding sequence is TGTGCCAGCAGTTTGACGGAGGATGAAAAACTGTTTTTT.

In its sample, this clonotype was seen many times. The genes are TRBV7-8 and TRBJ2-1; 7 bases are shared with TRBD2. CDR1 SGHVS and CDR2 FQNEAQ come from the germline V gene. J lost 2 bases, V lost 5 bases, and 9 bases had no gene match. The CDR3 sequence is 16 residues long. The CDR3 is CASSTLPGGAYNEQFF. The CDR3 bases are TGTGCCAGCAGCACATTACCGGGGGGTGCCTACAATGAGCAGTTCTTC.

The chain recombines TRBV5-1 with TRBJ2-4; D call uncertain. The CDR3 runs to 20 residues. With 0 bases removed from V and 0 bases from J, the gap between germline ends came to 22 bases. Germline-derived CDR1 and CDR2 are SGHRS and YFSETQ. CDR3 coding DNA: TGCGCCAGCAGCTTGGTGTCGGGCATCTCCCACCCTCTAGCCAAAAACATTCAGTACTTC. Translation gives CASSLVSGISHPLAKNIQYF.

In its sample, this clonotype was seen many times. The chain employs TRBV6-5 and TRBJ1-1, with TRBD1 matching 7 bases. Trimming removed 5 bases from V and 9 bases from J; junction bases left unmatched: 9. CDR1 and CDR2 (germline): MNHEY, SVGAGI. CDR3 length: 13 residues. CDR3: CASSRTDRVKAFF. CDR3 coding DNA: TGTGCCAGCAGTCGAACAGACAGGGTGAAAGCTTTCTTT.

This clonotype was counted ten times or more. The V and J genes are TRBV10-2 and TRBJ2-1; 10 nucleotides match TRBD2. Germline CDR1 reads WSHSY; CDR2 reads SAAADI. This CDR3 spans 19 amino acids. The V segment lost 4 bases and the J segment 3 bases; nucleotides outside the gene matches: 15. The CDR3 spells CASSGRRAGGPPGYNEQFF. In nucleotides, the CDR3 is TGCGCCAGCAGTGGTCGAAGAGCGGGGGGGCCGCCGGGCTACAATGAGCAGTTCTTC.

The chain links TRBV27 to TRBJ1-1; D gene unclear. Trimming cost V 4 bases and J 3 bases, with 12 bases left between them. CDR3 length equals 14 residues. The V gene's germline CDR1 is MNHEY and CDR2 SMNVEV (reference sequence). For the CDR3, the DNA is TGTGCCAGCAGTTGGGCAGGCGGAGACACTGAAGCTTTCTTT. It codes for CASSWAGGDTEAFF.

This clonotype occurred many times. This rearrangement joins TRBV7-9 to TRBJ1-5; TRBD1 matches at 8 bases. Trimming cost V 3 bases and J 3 bases; bases outside gene matches: 7. CDR3 length: 16 amino acids. Per germline, CDR1 SEHNR and CDR2 FQNEAQ (reference sequence). CDR3 DNA sequence: TGTGCCAGCAGCTTCTCCGACAGGGGAATCAATCAGCCCCAGCATTTT. Encoded protein: CASSFSDRGINQPQHF.

The table lists this clonotype with many counts. The rearrangement links TRBV19 to TRBJ2-4; no clear D gene. V was shortened by 5 bases and J by 8 bases, with 7 bases between the two germline ends. Germline V gene data show CDR1 as LNHDA and CDR2 as SQIVND (reference sequence). CDR3 size: 11 residues. CDR3 sequence reads: CASSARDIQYF. The CDR3 region has the DNA TGTGCCAGTAGTGCCCGGGACATTCAGTACTTC.